The 18 T cell receptor beta chains given below trace back to one sample, sequenced in a study of OX40 agonist ivuxolimab in advanced cancers. The data were produced by immunoSEQ multiplex PCR, yet TCRdb's version contains in-frame clones alone and is incomplete. The table includes about 80,000 clones, roughly 90% detected once. This specimen consisted of CD4+ or CD8+ T cells sorted from blood, obtained in a trial of the OX40 agonist ivuxolimab. Receptors were obtained from an adult with an advanced solid tumor such as melanoma, head and neck, liver or kidney cancer.

The chain recombines TRBV6-5 with TRBJ1-2, with 10 bases matching TRBD1. CDR3 length: 14 amino acids. Germline V lookup: CDR1 MNHEY, CDR2 SVGAGI. With V trimmed by 1 base and J by 8 bases, 4 bases remained unmatched. DNA of the CDR3: TGTGCCAGCAGTTACTACGGACAGGGGGACGGCTACACCTTC. Translating gives CASSYYGQGDGYTF.

The chain carries TRBV7-9 and TRBJ2-5, with D maybe TRBD2 (7 bases). The V end was cut by 5 bases, the J end by 2 bases, with 9 bases between. The CDR3 is 13 amino acids. Per the germline V gene, CDR1 is SEHNR and CDR2 is FQNEAQ (reference sequence). CDR3 DNA sequence: TGTGCCAGCAGCCGGGGGGCACAAGAGACCCAGTACTTC. It yields the protein CASSRGAQETQYF.

J is TRBJ2-5 and V is TRBV5-5, with 7 bases fitting TRBD2. Trimming took 2 bases from V and 2 from J; bases not matched to a gene: 6. Germline V CDR1 and CDR2: SGHKS, YYEKEE (reference sequence). The CDR3 is 15 residues long. CDR3 sequence reads: CASSFLRGEQETQYF. The CDR3 nucleotides are TGTGCCAGCAGCTTCCTCCGGGGGGAGCAAGAGACCCAGTACTTC.

The V gene is TRBV5-1, the J gene TRBJ2-5, with D unclear. TRBJ2-7 matches the DNA end more closely, so the J call is doubtful. This CDR3 comprises 14 residues. Germline CDR1 is SGHRS and CDR2 is YFSETQ. CDR3 bases: TGCGCCAGCAGCTTGGAACACCTTATCTACGAGCAGTACTTC. Amino acids: CASSLEHLIYEQYF.

The chain carries TRBV4-1 and TRBJ2-5; 15 nucleotides agree with TRBD2. The ends lost 0 bases at V and 5 bases at J; junction bases unmatched: 7. The CDR3 length is 18 residues. Germline V CDR1 and CDR2: MGHRA, YSYEKL. The chain's CDR3 is CASSQDLGLAGGRETQYF. The CDR3 bases are TGCGCCAGCAGCCAAGATTTAGGACTAGCGGGGGGGCGGGAGACCCAGTACTTC.

The V and J genes are TRBV13 and TRBJ2-2; 9 bases line up with TRBD1. There are 15 residues in the CDR3. The junction had 11 bases not matched to a gene; V was cut back by 8 bases and J by 7 bases. CDR1 is PRHDT and CDR2 is FYEKMQ in the germline V gene (reference sequence). The CDR3 sequence: CASRDRDPWDGELFF. CDR3 DNA sequence: TGTGCCAGCCGGGACAGGGATCCCTGGGACGGGGAGCTGTTTTTT. Using reference TRBV13 and TRBJ2-2 for the parts outside the CDR3, the full variable domain is AAGVIQSPRHLIKEKRETATLKCYPIPRHDTVYWYQQGPGQDPQFLISFYEKMQSDKGSIPDRFSAQQFSDYHSELNMSSLELGDSALYFCASRDRDPWDGELFFGEGSRLTVL.

V is TRBV5-1 and J is TRBJ1-1, with D possibly matching TRBD1 (6 bases). Germline V gene sequence: CDR1 SGHRS, CDR2 YFSETQ. This CDR3 contains 15 residues. Trimming took off 0 bases at V and 2 bases at J, with 11 bases between the two ends. The CDR3 loop reads CASSLVGGANTEAFF. CDR3 bases: TGCGCCAGCAGCTTGGTCGGGGGGGCCAACACTGAAGCTTTCTTT.

J is TRBJ2-7 and V is TRBV6-5; D gene unclear. There are 15 residues in the CDR3. The germline CDR1 and CDR2 sequences are MNHEY and SVGAGI. The V and J ends lost 6 bases and 2 bases respectively, with 17 bases between them. For the CDR3, the DNA is TGTGCCAGCAGCCCTTTTCGGCCAGCAGCCTACGAGCAGTACTTC. Its protein product is CASSPFRPAAYEQYF.

The rearrangement joins TRBV6-5 to TRBJ2-7, with 7 bases aligning to TRBD1. Germline trimming cut 5 bases from V and 2 bases from J; bases unmatched to any gene: 6. The CDR3 totals 14 residues. CDR1 and CDR2 from the germline V gene are MNHEY and SVGAGI. CDR3 in DNA: TGTGCCAGCAGTGAGACAGGGCCGCCCTACGAGCAGTACTTC. Its translation: CASSETGPPYEQYF.

Here the CDR3 DNA reads TGTGCCAGCAGCCGTGCAAACAGTCCCGACTACGAGCAGTACTTC. Its protein product is CASSRANSPDYEQYF. The chain carries TRBV7-9 and TRBJ2-7; D is uncertain. This CDR3 region has 15 residues. CDR1 and CDR2 from the germline V gene are SEHNR and FQNEAQ (reference sequence). Trimming removed 5 bases at V and 3 bases at J, with 17 bases between.

The chain uses TRBV30 and TRBJ2-7; D is unresolved. This CDR3 spans 12 amino acids. In germline, CDR1 is GTSNPN, CDR2 SVGIG (reference sequence). Trimming took off 2 bases at V and 3 bases at J, with 8 bases between the two ends. The CDR3 region has the DNA TGTGCCTGGAGTTTGCACAGCTACGAGCAGTACTTC. Translating gives CAWSLHSYEQYF.

This chain joins TRBV11-2 and TRBJ2-7; D is uncertain. This CDR3 comprises 10 residues. Germline CDR1 reads SGHAT; CDR2 reads FQNNGV. V lost 5 bases and J lost 5, with 4 bases in between. The CDR3 is CASSQDEQYF. CDR3 nucleotide sequence: TGTGCCAGCAGCCAGGACGAGCAGTACTTC.

The chain links TRBV11-2 to TRBJ2-1; perhaps D is TRBD1 or TRBD2 (5 bases each). The CDR3 runs to 16 residues. Trimming cost V 5 bases and J 1 base, with 15 bases left between them. Germline V gene lookup returns CDR1 SGHAT and CDR2 FQNNGV. The CDR3 is CASSPSGDLSYNEQFF. DNA of the CDR3: TGTGCCAGCAGCCCTAGTGGGGACCTGTCCTACAATGAGCAGTTCTTC.

J is TRBJ1-4 and V is TRBV11-2; D is unclear. Trimming took 5 bases from V and 3 from J, leaving 10 bases between them. Germline values: CDR1 SGHAT, CDR2 FQNNGV. The CDR3 extends over 14 amino acids. CDR3 amino acids: CASSLRVANEKLFF. The CDR3 DNA reads TGTGCCAGCAGCCTGAGAGTCGCTAATGAAAAACTGTTTTTT.

This chain links TRBV7-3 with TRBJ2-3; 8 nucleotides line up with TRBD2. J lost 9 bases, V lost 3 bases, and 5 bases had no gene match. Germline V gene lookup returns CDR1 SGHTA and CDR2 FQGTGA. The CDR3 runs 13 residues. The CDR3 spells CASSFGLANTQYF. CDR3 in DNA: TGTGCCAGCAGCTTCGGACTAGCTAACACGCAGTATTTT.

The CDR3 bases are TGCGCCAGCACAGAACAGAGCTCCTACGAGCAGTACTTC. Protein product: CASTEQSSYEQYF. V is TRBV10-2 and J is TRBJ2-7; D gene unclear. The length of the CDR3 is 13 residues. The germline V gene encodes CDR1 WSHSY and CDR2 SAAADI. The V and J ends lost 7 bases and 0 bases respectively, with 10 bases between them.

CDR3 loop: CASSPYIGGTEAFF. CDR3 nucleotide sequence: TGTGCCAGCAGCCCATACATTGGGGGGACTGAAGCTTTCTTT. The chain couples TRBV6-5 to TRBJ1-1, with a possible D match to TRBD1 (5 bases). Germline assignment: CDR1 MNHEY and CDR2 SVGAGI. The CDR3 has 14 amino acids. V was shortened by 6 bases and J by 5 bases, with 16 bases between the two germline ends.

V is TRBV27 and J is TRBJ1-2; the D gene is possibly TRBD1 (5 bases). The CDR3 runs 14 residues. Trimming stripped 5 bases from V and 8 bases from J, with 18 bases between. Germline V lookup: CDR1 MNHEY, CDR2 SMNVEV (reference sequence). CDR3 sequence (DNA): TGTGCCAGCAGTCTATGGTCTGGGGGGGTCGGCTACACCTTC. Translation: CASSLWSGGVGYTF.